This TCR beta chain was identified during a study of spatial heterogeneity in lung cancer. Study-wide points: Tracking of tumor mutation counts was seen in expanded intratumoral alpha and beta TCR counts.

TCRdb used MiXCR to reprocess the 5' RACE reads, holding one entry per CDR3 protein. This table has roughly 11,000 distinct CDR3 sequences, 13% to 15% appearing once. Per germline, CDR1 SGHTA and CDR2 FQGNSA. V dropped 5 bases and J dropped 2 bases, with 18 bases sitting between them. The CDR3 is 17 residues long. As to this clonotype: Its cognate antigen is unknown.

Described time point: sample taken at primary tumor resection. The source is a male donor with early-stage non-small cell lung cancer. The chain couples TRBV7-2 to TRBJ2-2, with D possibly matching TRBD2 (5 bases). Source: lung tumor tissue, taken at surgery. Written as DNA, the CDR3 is TGTGCCAGCAGCCAAGACTGCTGCGGGCATAACACCGGGGAGCTGTTTTTT. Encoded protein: CASSQDCCGHNTGELFF.